These 17 T cell receptor beta chains originate from one sample sequenced in a study of response to subunit inactivated influenza vaccine. From the RT-PCR reads, TCRdb called clonotypes with MiXCR, one entry per CDR3 protein. In the table there are approximately 530,000 distinct CDR3 sequences, around 8% of which are singletons. Material: PBMCs from blood, obtained roughly 24 months after vaccination. The receptors derive from a man between 45 and 75 years old who received an inactivated influenza vaccine.

There are a few counts of this clonotype. The chain has TRBV5-1 and TRBJ1-2, with D uncertain. In germline, CDR1 is SGHRS, CDR2 YFSETQ. The V end lost 4 bases, the J end lost 8 bases, and 9 bases lay between the germline ends. The CDR3 loop spans 11 amino acids. The CDR3 reads CASSADQGYTF. In nucleotides, the CDR3 is TGCGCCAGCAGCGCGGACCAGGGCTACACCTTC.

This clonotype showed up many times. The chain uses TRBV5-1 and TRBJ2-1; the D gene is possibly TRBD2 (6 bases). CDR1 is SGHRS, CDR2 YFSETQ, per germline. This CDR3 comprises 17 residues. V was trimmed by 0 bases and J by 5 bases, leaving 18 bases between them. CDR3 bases: TGCGCCAGCAGCTTGGCCCCCAACAGCGGGTCCGACAATGAGCAGTTCTTC. Amino acids: CASSLAPNSGSDNEQFF.

CDR3 nucleotide sequence: TGTGCCAGCAGCTTGTCTAGCGGGCCAGGAGATACGCAGTATTTT. Protein sequence: CASSLSSGPGDTQYF. The chain carries TRBV5-8 and TRBJ2-3, with 8 bases that match TRBD2. This CDR3 contains 15 residues. V lost 1 base, J lost 5 bases, and 6 bases stayed unmatched. Germline loops: CDR1 SGHTS, CDR2 YDEGEE. Full variable domain (outside the CDR3, taken from reference TRBV5-8 and TRBJ2-3): EAGVTQSPTHLIKTRGQQATLRCSPISGHTSVYWYQQALGLGLQFLLWYDEGEERNRGNFPPRFSGRQFPNYSSELNVNALELEDSALYLCASSLSSGPGDTQYFGPGTRLTVL.

This clonotype appeared a few times. The chain couples TRBV7-2 to TRBJ2-3; D remains ambiguous. Trimming removed 10 bases from V and 2 bases from J, with 7 bases in between. CDR1 and CDR2 from the germline V gene are SGHTA and FQGNSA. CDR3 length: 11 residues. This CDR3 reads CATSLTDTQYF. CDR3 bases: TGTGCCACAAGTCTCACAGATACGCAGTATTTT. The full variable domain, in which reference TRBV7-2 and TRBJ2-3 provide the parts outside the CDR3, is GAGVSQSPSNKVTEKGKDVELRCDPISGHTALYWYRQSLGQGLEFLIYFQGNSAPDKSGLPSDRFSAERTGGSVSTLTIQRTQQEDSAVYLCATSLTDTQYFGPGTRLTVL.

The table lists this clonotype with a few counts. The chain employs TRBV12-5 and TRBJ2-6; D unresolved. The CDR3 runs 15 residues. V lost 2 bases and J lost 0, with 5 bases in between. Germline assignment: CDR1 LGHNT and CDR2 FRNRAP. CDR3 residues: CASGLPYSGANVLTF. CDR3 DNA sequence: TGTGCTAGTGGTTTGCCGTACTCTGGGGCCAACGTCCTGACTTTC. Based on the CDR3 plus reference TRBV12-5 and TRBJ2-6, the full variable domain is DARVTQTPRHKVTEMGQEVTMRCQPILGHNTVFWYRQTMMQGLELLAYFRNRAPLDDSGMPKDRFSAEMPDATLATLKIQPSEPRDSAVYFCASGLPYSGANVLTFGAGSRLTVL.

Only a few counts were recorded for this clonotype. The CDR3 spells CASSLAQVAEAFF. CDR3 in DNA: TGTGCCAGCAGTTTAGCGCAGGTTGCTGAAGCTTTCTTT. V gene TRBV12-3 or TRBV12-4 combines with J gene TRBJ1-1; the D is unclear. Trimming took 0 bases from V and 6 from J, leaving 8 bases between them. The CDR3 length is 13 residues.

This clonotype was recorded many times. The chain recombines TRBV6-1 with TRBJ1-5; perhaps TRBD1 as D (5 bases). The CDR3 is 15 residues long. V lost 4 bases to trimming and J lost 2 bases, with 12 bases between them. Germline V gene sequence: CDR1 MNHNS, CDR2 SASEGT. The CDR3 is CASSGVSGGNQPQHF. The CDR3 nucleotides are TGTGCCAGCAGTGGGGTGTCGGGGGGCAATCAGCCCCAGCATTTT.

This chain links TRBV9 with TRBJ1-6; TRBD1 agrees at 10 bases. V was clipped by 4 bases and J by 10 bases; unmatched bases: 5. Germline V gives CDR1 SGDLS, CDR2 YYNGEE. This CDR3 spans 14 amino acids. For the CDR3, the DNA is TGTGCCAGCAGCCGGGACAGGGGATACTCACCCCTCCACTTT. Translated, it gives CASSRDRGYSPLHF.

This clonotype has at least ten counts. V is TRBV12-3 or TRBV12-4 and J is TRBJ1-5; 7 positions match TRBD1. The V segment lost 7 bases and the J segment 2 bases; nucleotides outside the gene matches: 5. This CDR3 is 14 amino acids long. The CDR3 spells CASTQGQGNQPQHF. The CDR3 DNA sequence: TGTGCCAGCACCCAAGGACAGGGCAATCAGCCCCAGCATTTT.

The chain combines TRBV7-9 with TRBJ1-2; D perhaps matches TRBD1 (5 bases). The germline V and J ends were trimmed by 0 bases and 8 bases, with 10 bases remaining between them. The V gene's germline CDR1 is SEHNR and CDR2 FQNEAQ (reference sequence). The CDR3 has 13 amino acids. The DNA for the CDR3 is TGTGCCAGCAGCTTAGCCGGGACTGGAGGCTACACCTTC. Residues: CASSLAGTGGYTF.

This clonotype has just a few counts. The CDR3 is CATSRALGAGGYNEQFF. CDR3 coding DNA: TGTGCCACCAGCAGAGCCCTTGGGGCGGGGGGGTACAATGAGCAGTTCTTC. The chain carries TRBV15 and TRBJ2-1, with 9 bases matching TRBD2. Trimming cost V 1 base and J 4 bases; bases outside gene matches: 8. Germline V gene data show CDR1 as LNHNV and CDR2 as YYDKDF (reference sequence). The CDR3 consists of 17 residues.

The table lists this clonotype with a few counts. The chain employs TRBV20-1 and TRBJ1-5; D is perhaps TRBD1 (5 bases). The V and J ends lost 4 bases and 4 bases respectively, with 17 bases between them. CDR3 length: 15 residues. CDR1 is DFQATT and CDR2 is SNEGSKA in the germline V gene (reference sequence). The DNA of the CDR3 is TGCAGTGCTATCCGGACAACCGGGGGGAATCAGCCCCAGCATTTT. This gives the protein CSAIRTTGGNQPQHF.

J is TRBJ1-1 and V is TRBV29-1, with 8 bases fitting TRBD1. This CDR3 comprises 16 residues. V shed 1 base, J shed 0 bases, and the junction held 7 bases outside the gene matches. Looked up from germline, CDR1 is SQVTM and CDR2 is ANQGSEA. The CDR3 reads CSVEVYGTGLNTEAFF. The CDR3 DNA reads TGCAGCGTTGAAGTATACGGGACAGGACTGAACACTGAAGCTTTCTTT.

The chain uses TRBV27 and TRBJ1-5; 8 nucleotides line up with TRBD1. CDR1 MNHEY and CDR2 SMNVEV come from the germline V gene (reference sequence). With 3 bases clipped from V and 4 bases from J, the junction kept 5 bases outside the gene matches. The CDR3 contains 15 residues. The DNA of the CDR3 is TGTGCCAGCAGTTTTACAGGGGGTGGTAATCAGCCCCAGCATTTT. Translated: CASSFTGGGNQPQHF.

This clonotype was recorded many times. The chain links TRBV29-1 to TRBJ1-1; no firm D call. The germline V and J ends were trimmed by 4 bases and 0 bases, with 9 bases remaining between them. Looked up from germline, CDR1 is SQVTM and CDR2 is ANQGSEA. The CDR3 runs 13 residues. CDR3 DNA sequence: TGCAGCGTTGGACACACCATGAACACTGAAGCTTTCTTT. This codes for CSVGHTMNTEAFF.

This clonotype was observed many times. The V and J genes are TRBV11-2 and TRBJ1-2; no firm D call. CDR1 and CDR2 (germline): SGHAT, FQNNGV. This CDR3 is 16 amino acids long. V was pared by 0 bases and J by 4 bases, with 15 bases between. The CDR3 spells CASSLDQHAAFYGYTF. The CDR3 DNA is TGTGCCAGCAGCTTAGATCAACACGCGGCATTCTATGGCTACACCTTC.

This clonotype was picked up a small number of times. The chain links TRBV20-1 to TRBJ2-3; D unresolved. Germline loops: CDR1 DFQATT, CDR2 SNEGSKA (reference sequence). V gave up 5 bases and J gave up 1 base, with 13 bases separating them. The CDR3 covers 14 residues. The CDR3, as DNA: TGCAGTGCTCCGCGGCCTACCGGCACAGATACGCAGTATTTT. Protein: CSAPRPTGTDTQYF.